These 14 T cell receptor beta chains were all obtained from the same sample, sequenced in a study of cytotoxic CD8 clonotypes in ibrutinib-treated CLL. Measured with immunoSEQ multiplex PCR; TCRdb has only the in-frame clones, and not every one. The data show about 130,000 clones, 79% seen once. The sequences come from PBMCs, collected after 12 months of ibrutinib treatment. These receptors were collected from a human donor with chronic lymphocytic leukemia.

The rearrangement links TRBV4-3 to TRBJ2-1, with D unresolved. V lost 0 bases and J lost 0, with 21 bases in between. Per germline, CDR1 LGHNA and CDR2 YSLEER. This CDR3 region has 20 residues. The CDR3 sequence is CASSQDTGLSYGNSYNEQFF. In DNA, the CDR3 is TGCGCCAGCAGCCAAGACACCGGGCTAAGCTATGGTAACTCCTACAATGAGCAGTTCTTC.

Turning to this clone: Other DNA sequences in this sample translate to the same CDR3. The J gene is TRBJ1-1, the V gene TRBV4-3, with D possibly TRBD1 on 6 matching bases. The germline gives CDR1 LGHNA, CDR2 YSLEER. The CDR3 spans 16 residues. Trimming shortened V by 0 bases and J by 10 bases, and 21 bases separated the two germline ends. In DNA form, the CDR3 reads TGCGCCAGCAGCCAAGAAACCGGGACACCTGTCTCTCGAGCTTTCTTT. Protein sequence: CASSQETGTPVSRAFF.

The chain links TRBV10-3 to TRBJ2-3; maybe TRBD2 (6 bases). This CDR3 is 13 amino acids long. Germline CDR1 and CDR2: ENHRY and SYGVKD. With 8 bases removed from V and 2 bases from J, the gap between germline ends came to 11 bases. This chain's CDR3 is CAICSGFTDTQYF. DNA of the CDR3: TGTGCCATCTGTAGCGGATTCACAGATACGCAGTATTTT.

The rearrangement uses TRBV5-1 and TRBJ2-6; D possibly uses TRBD1 or TRBD2 (5 bases each). The ends were cut back, 7 bases at V and 4 bases at J, with 15 bases in the middle. CDR1 SGHRS and CDR2 YFSETQ come from the germline V gene. CDR3 length: 15 residues. The CDR3 reads CASAEGVAGANVLTF. DNA of the CDR3: TGCGCCAGCGCTGAAGGGGTAGCGGGGGCCAACGTCCTGACTTTC.

This chain's CDR3 is CASSSTSGDYEQYF. In DNA, the CDR3 is TGTGCCAGCAGCTCGACTAGCGGGGACTACGAGCAGTACTTC. The rearrangement joins TRBV7-9 to TRBJ2-7, with TRBD2 matching 11 bases. The CDR3 is made up of 14 amino acids. Trimming cost V 4 bases and J 3 bases; bases outside gene matches: 2. Germline values: CDR1 SEHNR, CDR2 FQNEAQ (reference sequence).

The chain has TRBV30 and TRBJ1-5; maybe TRBD1 (5 bases). CDR1 is GTSNPN and CDR2 is SVGIG in the germline V gene (reference sequence). V was shortened by 0 bases and J by 5 bases, with 8 bases between the two germline ends. This CDR3 is built from 13 residues. CDR3 loop: CAWSVRGDQPQHF. CDR3 DNA sequence: TGTGCCTGGAGTGTACGGGGGGATCAGCCCCAGCATTTT.

The chain is built from TRBV29-1 and TRBJ2-7, with 10 bases identical to TRBD2. Germline-derived CDR1 and CDR2 are SQVTM and ANQGSEA. This CDR3 comprises 15 residues. After removal of 2 bases from V and 0 bases from J, the junction contained 4 bases not matched to a gene. The CDR3 spells CSVELAGDPSYEQYF. Here the CDR3 DNA reads TGCAGCGTTGAACTAGCGGGAGATCCCTCCTACGAGCAGTACTTC.

The chain recombines TRBV27 with TRBJ2-7; no reliable D call. V was pared by 4 bases and J by 3 bases, with 16 bases between. Germline values: CDR1 MNHEY, CDR2 SMNVEV (reference sequence). The CDR3 has 15 residues. The CDR3 coding sequence is TGTGCCAGCAGTTCCCCCCCAACTAATATCTACGAGCAGTACTTC. It specifies CASSSPPTNIYEQYF.

This sequence joins TRBV4-1 and TRBJ2-7; a possible D gene is TRBD2 (6 bases). Trimming shortened V by 4 bases and J by 3 bases, and 16 bases separated the two germline ends. The CDR3 is 15 residues long. The germline V gene encodes CDR1 MGHRA and CDR2 YSYEKL. The CDR3 DNA reads as TGCGCCAGCAGCCTAGAGACTAGGAAAAACTACGAGCAGTACTTC. This gives the protein CASSLETRKNYEQYF.

The V call is TRBV19, the J call TRBJ2-5, with 7 bases fitting TRBD2. V was clipped by 3 bases and J by 2 bases; unmatched bases: 6. Germline V gives CDR1 LNHDA, CDR2 SQIVND (reference sequence). This CDR3 has 15 amino acids. The DNA for the CDR3 is TGTGCCAGTAGTATTCGGCTGGGGGGGCAAGAGACCCAGTACTTC. Translating it yields CASSIRLGGQETQYF.

This clone was recorded once. V is TRBV5-1 and J is TRBJ2-7; D is undetermined. CDR1 and CDR2 (germline): SGHRS, YFSETQ. The CDR3 consists of 15 residues. V was trimmed by 3 bases and J by 0 bases, leaving 13 bases between them. CDR3 nucleotides: TGCGCCAGCAGCTGGCCCAGACTCAACTCCTACGAGCAGTACTTC. Translating it yields CASSWPRLNSYEQYF.

The chain carries TRBV30 and TRBJ2-7, with TRBD2 identical over 13 bases. The V gene end was trimmed by 3 bases and the J gene end by 7 bases; junction bases not matched to a gene: 6. CDR3 length equals 14 residues. Germline loops: CDR1 GTSNPN, CDR2 SVGIG (reference sequence). The DNA for the CDR3 is TGTGCCTGGAGACTAGCGGGAGGGTCGCGGGAGCAGTACTTC. This sequence encodes CAWRLAGGSREQYF.

The rearrangement joins TRBV23-1 to TRBJ2-3, with D perhaps being TRBD1 or TRBD2 (6 bases each). TRBV23-1 is filed as an ORF, its function uncertain. The ends were cut back, 10 bases at V and 6 bases at J, with 29 bases in the middle. The CDR3 length is 17 residues. CDR3 bases: TGCGCCACCTCGGGGGCAGGTTTAGAGCGGTCGCCGGATACGCAGTATTTT. This codes for CATSGAGLERSPDTQYF.

The chain links TRBV19 to TRBJ2-2; TRBD1 agrees at 9 bases. Trimming removed 6 bases from V and 4 bases from J; junction bases left unmatched: 0. This CDR3 has 13 amino acids. Germline CDR1 reads LNHDA; CDR2 reads SQIVND (reference sequence). The DNA for the CDR3 is TGTGCCAGTAGGACAGGGGGCACCGGGGAGCTGTTTTTT. Translated, it gives CASRTGGTGELFF.